This T cell receptor beta chain comes out of a study of shared clonotypes between healthy human individuals. Study details: For every donor, three CD4 naive, three CD4 memory, two CD8 naive and one CD8 memory plates were used. Study outcomes and limitations: Tissue TCR repertoires likely differ from these blood-only repertoires. Clonotype sharing across four donors was observed for around 5% of naive CD4 clonotypes.

For this clone: The antigen is undetermined.

Repertoires were generated with immunoSEQ multiplex PCR, while TCRdb's copy carries only in-frame clones and drops some. This sample has 2 million to 2.5 million clones; about 92% occur once, and the top ten carry 0.3% to 0.4%. The V gene's germline CDR1 is MNHEY and CDR2 SVGAGI. V was pared by 4 bases and J by 3 bases, with 7 bases of the junction left unmatched. The CDR3 is 15 residues long. Input material: naive CD4+ T cells from PBMCs. Noted subset: CD45RA+ positively selected. This receptor was taken from a man aged 18 to 29 in good health. Some clones in this sample may be carry-over from other donors' samples. The chain is built from TRBV6-5 and TRBJ2-3, with TRBD2 matching over 7 bases. As DNA, the CDR3 is TGTGCCAGCAGTTTCCGCGGGAGTGTGACAGATACGCAGTATTTT. Protein: CASSFRGSVTDTQYF.